The clone carrying this T cell receptor beta chain was found many times. What it binds is unknown. The sample is drawn from a study of identical twins. General study results and limits: Donors were not followed over many years; analysis was cross-sectional. Researchers reported excess low generation probability among twin-shared out-of-frame alpha sequences. Partial confounding of zero-insertion analyses by invariant MAIT and iNKT cells was possible.

The germline V gene has CDR1 SQVTM and CDR2 ANQGSEA. V lost 6 bases, J lost 8 bases, and 6 bases stayed unmatched. This CDR3 has 12 residues. Template switching added a universal primer binding site, and final cDNA carried unique molecular identifiers. In TCRdb, the 5' RACE reads were re-called with MiXCR into one record per CDR3 protein. The table lists around 220,000 distinct CDR3 sequences, roughly 10% of them singletons, with about 9.1% in the top ten. Sequencing input: memory T cells sorted from blood. The chain couples TRBV29-1 to TRBJ1-4; the match to TRBD1 covers 7 bases. The TCR was taken from a man aged 50 to 59 in good health. As DNA, the CDR3 is TGCAGCGTAAGGACAGGCGGGGAAAAACTGTTTTTT. This translates into CSVRTGGEKLFF.